This entry concerns a single T cell receptor beta chain. The data are from a study of blood T cell repertoires in COVID-19. Overall study: Donors in the United States, Italy and Spain gave samples during acute or convalescent COVID-19. Nucleic acid was either cDNA or gDNA, and it came from T cells, B-cell-depleted T cells, or PBMCs.

Original handling: Nucleated cell counts were estimated from reference gene primer amplification. Clones were read by immunoSEQ multiplex PCR, and TCRdb kept only the in-frame ones, dropping some. From that table come the V and J calls and clone size; the DNA was used to work out D and trimming. The sample shows tens of thousands of clones, around 90% of them seen only once. The V gene end was trimmed by 5 bases and the J gene end by 0 bases; junction bases not matched to a gene: 6. CDR3 length equals 16 residues. The germline V gene encodes CDR1 SGHAT and CDR2 FQNNGV. Source material: peripheral blood. This TCR derives from a man between 65 and 80 years old with active COVID-19. This chain links TRBV11-2 with TRBJ1-5, with TRBD1 matching 8 bases. The CDR3 is CASSPARGPSNQPQHF. The CDR3 DNA sequence: TGTGCCAGCAGCCCGGCCAGGGGGCCTAGCAATCAGCCCCAGCATTTT.